The 30 T cell receptor beta chains below were found in one sample sequenced in a study of read filtering for tumor transcriptome and immune sequencing. The library was built from roughly 400 ng RNA with molecular barcoded adaptors for alpha/delta and beta/gamma chains. A single record per CDR3 protein comes from TCRdb applying MiXCR to the reads. The table records 48,000 or so distinct CDR3 sequences, roughly 19% of them present only once. The sample was a population of CD138-negative cells sorted from bone marrow. The receptors shown here come from a donor over 35 with multiple myeloma.

This clonotype was recorded a few times. V and J are TRBV5-1 and TRBJ1-2; 10 nucleotides agree with TRBD1. The CDR3 has 15 residues. Germline trimming cut 1 base from V and 4 bases from J; bases unmatched to any gene: 4. Germline CDR1 is SGHRS and CDR2 is YFSETQ. The DNA for the CDR3 is TGCGCCAGCAGCTTGCCGGGACAGGGGCCCTATGGCTACACCTTC. This sequence encodes CASSLPGQGPYGYTF.

V is TRBV19 and J is TRBJ2-5, with D possibly TRBD2 on 5 matching bases. Germline CDR1 is LNHDA and CDR2 is SQIVND (reference sequence). The CDR3 sequence is 17 residues long. V lost 3 bases and J 2 bases, leaving 19 bases between the germline ends. This CDR3 reads CASSIRERAMRQETQYF. DNA for the CDR3: TGTGCCAGTAGTATTCGTGAGAGGGCGATGCGGCAAGAGACCCAGTACTTC.

The table lists this clonotype with many counts. The chain uses TRBV3-1 and TRBJ2-2, with 9 bases matching TRBD1. Germline assignment: CDR1 LGHDT and CDR2 YNNKEL (reference sequence). This CDR3 contains 15 residues. The V and J ends lost 3 bases and 4 bases, in that order; junction bases with no gene match: 3. The CDR3 here is CASSHRDRATGELFF. The CDR3 coding sequence is TGTGCCAGCAGCCACCGGGACAGGGCCACCGGGGAGCTGTTTTTT.

Turning to this clonotype: A much more abundant neighbour one base away suggests this may be a read error. The CDR3 end shows no conserved phenylalanine or tryptophan, and so a read error is likely. The V call is TRBV25-1, the J call TRBJ1-4; D is ambiguous. V gave up 4 bases and J gave up 8 bases, with 11 bases separating them. CDR1 and CDR2 from the germline V gene are MGHDK and SYGVNS. CDR3 length equals 13 residues. The CDR3 DNA is TGTGCCAGCAGTGTTCCCGGAAGAGAAAAACTGTTTTCT. Protein product: CASSVPGREKLFS.

This clonotype was picked up many times. The rearrangement uses TRBV2 and TRBJ2-5, with TRBD1 as a possible D gene (5 bases). V was clipped by 2 bases and J by 3 bases, with 7 bases between them. The germline CDR1 and CDR2 sequences are SNHLY and FYNNEI. The CDR3 extends over 13 amino acids. CDR3 bases: TGTGCCAGCAGTGAAACAGGAGAAGAGACCCAGTACTTC. Translation: CASSETGEETQYF.

This clonotype was detected many times. The chain carries TRBV29-1 and TRBJ1-5; D is undetermined. The germline gives CDR1 SQVTM, CDR2 ANQGSEA. V lost 4 bases and J lost 0, with 7 bases in between. The CDR3 totals 13 residues. DNA of the CDR3: TGCAGCGTTGGAGGGAATAGCAATCAGCCCCAGCATTTT. The encoded protein is CSVGGNSNQPQHF.

Worth noting for this clonotype: A much larger clone lies one base from this, so it may be a read error. The chain has TRBV18 and TRBJ2-5, with unresolved D. This CDR3 spans 14 amino acids. The V and J ends lost 4 bases and 2 bases respectively, with 11 bases between them. Germline V lookup: CDR1 KGHSH, CDR2 LQKENI. Here the CDR3 DNA reads TGTGCCAGCTCACTCTCGGCAGGACAAGAGACCCAGTACTTC. Its translation: CASSLSAGQETQYF.

This clonotype was counted ten times or more. V usage is TRBV24-1 and J usage is TRBJ2-1; TRBD2 matches 10 bases. This CDR3 contains 18 residues. In germline, CDR1 is KGHDR, CDR2 SFDVKD. With V trimmed by 3 bases and J by 2 bases, 9 bases remained unmatched. For the CDR3, the DNA is TGTGCCACCAGTGATCTTCCGGGACTAGCGAGTACCTACAATGAGCAGTTCTTC. Its protein is CATSDLPGLASTYNEQFF.

The chain uses TRBV5-1 and TRBJ1-1; maybe TRBD1 (6 bases). Trimming pared 0 bases from V and 4 bases from J, leaving 13 bases between. The CDR3 runs to 15 residues. Germline lookup yields CDR1 SGHRS and CDR2 YFSETQ. This CDR3 is CASSLDGGRVTEAFF. The CDR3 nucleotides are TGCGCCAGCAGCTTGGATGGGGGGCGAGTCACTGAAGCTTTCTTT. The full variable domain, with the rest looked up from reference TRBV5-1 and TRBJ1-1, is KAGVTQTPRYLIKTRGQQVTLSCSPISGHRSVSWYQQTPGQGLQFLFEYFSETQRNKGNFPGRFSGRQFSNSRSEMNVSTLELGDSALYLCASSLDGGRVTEAFFGQGTRLTVV.

The table lists this clonotype with many counts. CDR3 sequence: CASSLGTGGPPYEQYF. In DNA form, the CDR3 reads TGTGCCAGCAGCTTAGGGACGGGAGGACCGCCATACGAGCAGTACTTC. V is TRBV7-9 and J is TRBJ2-7; 7 positions agree with TRBD2. The CDR3 consists of 16 residues. Germline trimming cut 1 base from V and 4 bases from J; bases unmatched to any gene: 10. The V gene's germline CDR1 is SEHNR and CDR2 FQNEAQ (reference sequence).

As to this clonotype: Being one base from a much bigger clone, this may be a read error. This chain connects TRBV7-8 to TRBJ2-7; a possible D gene is TRBD1 (6 bases). CDR1 and CDR2 (germline): SGHVS, FQNEAQ. The CDR3 length is 13 residues. CDR3 sequence reads: CASSAGGQYEQHF. The DNA of the CDR3 is TGTGCCAGCAGCGCTGGGGGCCAGTACGAGCAGCACTTC. Together with reference TRBV7-8 and TRBJ2-7, the CDR3 gives the full variable domain: GAGVSQSPRYKVAKRGQDVALRCDPISGHVSLFWYQQALGQGPEFLTYFQNEAQLDKSGLPSDRFFAERPEGSVSTLKIQRTQQEDSAVYLCASSAGGQYEQHFGPGTRLTVT.

This clonotype was detected many times. The chain joins TRBV27 to TRBJ2-3; weak D call: TRBD1 (5 bases). The CDR3 length is 14 residues. Germline CDR1 and CDR2: MNHEY and SMNVEV (reference sequence). V dropped 3 bases and J dropped 0 bases, with 7 bases sitting between them. For the CDR3, the DNA is TGTGCCAGCAGTTTGGGGCGCAGCACAGATACGCAGTATTTT. Translated: CASSLGRSTDTQYF.

With respect to this clonotype: This may be a read error: a much more frequent sequence differs by one nucleotide. The chain couples TRBV5-1 to TRBJ2-3; TRBD2 agrees at 8 bases. The V gene's germline CDR1 is SGHRS and CDR2 YFSETQ. The length of the CDR3 is 14 residues. DNA of the CDR3: TGCGCCAGCCGCTTGGGAACTAGCGGAAGCCATAAACATTTT. Protein: CASRLGTSGSHKHF.

This clonotype was recorded at least ten times. The gene calls are TRBV20-1 and TRBJ2-3, with TRBD2 identical over 9 bases. CDR1 is DFQATT and CDR2 is SNEGSKA in the germline V gene (reference sequence). This CDR3 contains 13 residues. J was trimmed by 3 bases and V by 6 bases; bases with no gene match: 4. In DNA, the CDR3 is TGCAGTGCCAGACTAGCGGTAACAGATACGCAGTATTTT. Translation: CSARLAVTDTQYF.

This clonotype came up many times. The rearrangement joins TRBV5-1 to TRBJ2-1; 7 bases align to TRBD2. Germline assignment: CDR1 SGHRS and CDR2 YFSETQ. Germline trimming cut 1 base from V and 4 bases from J; bases unmatched to any gene: 5. The length of the CDR3 is 15 residues. The CDR3 coding sequence is TGCGCCAGCAGCTTGCCAGCGGGGAATTACAATGAGCAGTTCTTC. This gives the protein CASSLPAGNYNEQFF.

This clonotype showed up many times. The CDR3 region is CASSSRTGGLYEQYF. CDR3 nucleotides: TGTGCCAGCAGCAGCCGGACAGGGGGGTTGTACGAGCAGTACTTC. This rearrangement joins TRBV7-2 to TRBJ2-7, with TRBD1 identical over 10 bases. The CDR3 spans 15 residues. With V trimmed by 5 bases and J by 4 bases, 8 bases remained unmatched. In germline, CDR1 is SGHTA, CDR2 FQGNSA.

The chain has TRBV20-1 and TRBJ2-1; TRBD2 aligns across 7 bases. The length of the CDR3 is 15 residues. Germline V CDR1 and CDR2: DFQATT, SNEGSKA (reference sequence). Trimming removed 7 bases from V and 3 bases from J; junction bases left unmatched: 12. The CDR3 DNA reads as TGCAGTGGGGCGGGAGCCCGAACTATCTACAATGAGCAGTTCTTC. Translating it yields CSGAGARTIYNEQFF.

This clonotype was seen more than once but under ten times. The V and J genes are TRBV7-2 and TRBJ2-3; the match to TRBD2 covers 8 bases. Germline-derived CDR1 and CDR2 are SGHTA and FQGNSA. Unmatched junction bases numbered 15, after V lost 2 bases and J lost 2 bases. This CDR3 is built from 19 residues. CDR3 loop: CASSLRIVPLAGDTDTQYF. The CDR3 DNA is TGTGCCAGCAGCTTACGGATCGTGCCGCTAGCGGGTGACACAGATACGCAGTATTTT. Full variable domain (remainder filled in from reference TRBV7-2 and TRBJ2-3): GAGVSQSPSNKVTEKGKDVELRCDPISGHTALYWYRQSLGQGLEFLIYFQGNSAPDKSGLPSDRFSAERTGGSVSTLTIQRTQQEDSAVYLCASSLRIVPLAGDTDTQYFGPGTRLTVL.

This clonotype has at least ten counts. J is TRBJ2-7 and V is TRBV21-1; the DNA was not compared with TRBD2, the D call given in the table. TRBV21-1 is a documented pseudogene. CDR3 length: 14 amino acids. The CDR3, as DNA: TGTGCCAGCAGAGGACTAGCGGGAAGATACGAGCAGTACTTC. It encodes CASRGLAGRYEQYF.

A few counts support this clonotype. V is TRBV24-1 and J is TRBJ2-1; the D is unclear. The CDR3 is 14 amino acids. Germline assignment: CDR1 KGHDR and CDR2 SFDVKD. Trimming pared 4 bases from V and 8 bases from J, leaving 14 bases between. The CDR3: CATSDTNDLDEQFF. CDR3 bases: TGTGCCACCAGTGACACGAACGACCTCGATGAGCAGTTCTTC.

The chain joins TRBV20-1 to TRBJ2-1, with 13 bases identical to TRBD2. After removal of 6 bases from V and 9 bases from J, the junction contained 8 bases not matched to a gene. Germline values: CDR1 DFQATT, CDR2 SNEGSKA (reference sequence). The CDR3 sequence is 14 residues long. The CDR3 reads CSAAWGLAGLEQFF. The CDR3 coding sequence is TGCAGTGCGGCCTGGGGACTAGCGGGACTTGAGCAGTTCTTC.

This clonotype has ten or more counts. The chain has TRBV29-1 and TRBJ2-1; TRBD2 matches 14 bases. The CDR3 totals 14 residues. Trimming at V came to 6 bases and at J to 9 bases, leaving 7 bases not matched to a gene. Germline V gene sequence: CDR1 SQVTM, CDR2 ANQGSEA. This CDR3 reads CSVGTSGSSSEQFF. The CDR3 DNA reads TGCAGCGTCGGGACTAGCGGGAGCTCAAGTGAGCAGTTCTTC.

This clonotype was detected many times. This chain joins TRBV28 and TRBJ2-5, with D unresolved. Trimming removed 2 bases at V and 6 bases at J, with 7 bases between. Germline assignment: CDR1 MDHEN and CDR2 SYDVKM. The CDR3 length is 12 residues. The CDR3 nucleotides read TGTGCCAGCAGTTTACTTCGACAGACCCAGTACTTC. Its protein is CASSLLRQTQYF.

On this clonotype: At one end, the junction sequence differs from germline, possibly due to a read error. The V and J genes are TRBV30 and TRBJ2-7; TRBD2 is a possible D gene (5 bases). The CDR3 has 11 residues. The germline V gene has CDR1 GTSNPN and CDR2 SVGIG (reference sequence). For the CDR3, the DNA is TGTGCTTGGAGGTCGGTTTACGAGCAGTACTTC. Residues: CAWRSVYEQYF.

In its sample, this clonotype was seen many times. This chain joins TRBV20-1 and TRBJ2-7; 9 positions agree with TRBD2. V shed 3 bases and J 3 bases; nucleotides not matched to a gene: 6. Germline-derived CDR1 and CDR2 are DFQATT and SNEGSKA (reference sequence). The CDR3 is made up of 14 amino acids. The DNA for the CDR3 is TGCAGTGCTAGTGCATCTAGCGGGATCTACGAGCAGTACTTC. It is translated as CSASASSGIYEQYF.

This clonotype was seen repeatedly, ten times or more. The gene calls are TRBV5-1 and TRBJ2-1; D unresolved. Per germline, CDR1 SGHRS and CDR2 YFSETQ. The CDR3 is 15 amino acids. Trimming shortened V by 0 bases and J by 2 bases, and 9 bases separated the two germline ends. The CDR3: CASSLEGSTYNEQFF. The CDR3 region has the DNA TGCGCCAGCAGCTTGGAAGGTTCGACCTACAATGAGCAGTTCTTC.

Comment on this clonotype: Being one base from a much bigger clone, this may be a read error. This chain uses TRBV9 with TRBJ1-1; TRBD1 matches at 7 bases. J was trimmed by 7 bases and V by 3 bases; bases with no gene match: 12. CDR1 is SGDLS, CDR2 YYNGEE, per germline. This CDR3 has 15 amino acids. The DNA for the CDR3 is TGTGCCAGCAGCGAGGAGGGGGCGATACTAAGTGAAGCTTTCTTT. Translating gives CASSEEGAILSEAFF.

Ten or more counts support this clonotype. The chain is built from TRBV4-2 and TRBJ1-3, with D tentatively TRBD1 (5 bases). Trimming left V 0 bases short and J 7 bases short, with 16 bases between. The CDR3 has 16 residues. CDR1 and CDR2 from the germline V gene are LGHNA and YNFKEQ. CDR3 amino acids: CASSQEGVGAGNTIYF. In DNA form, the CDR3 reads TGTGCCAGCAGCCAAGAAGGAGTAGGAGCAGGGAACACCATATATTTT.

The chain couples TRBV7-9 to TRBJ1-5; D gene unclear. The CDR3 is 14 amino acids. Germline V lookup: CDR1 SEHNR, CDR2 FQNEAQ (reference sequence). V lost 2 bases and J lost 5, with 10 bases in between. This CDR3 reads CASSLPGPYQPQHF. The CDR3 DNA sequence: TGTGCCAGCAGCTTACCGGGCCCATATCAGCCCCAGCATTTT.

There are many counts of this clonotype. The chain combines TRBV20-1 with TRBJ2-1; TRBD2 matches at 12 bases. Trimming removed 3 bases from V and 5 bases from J; junction bases left unmatched: 5. Per the germline V gene, CDR1 is DFQATT and CDR2 is SNEGSKA (reference sequence). The CDR3 runs to 15 residues. In nucleotides, the CDR3 is TGCAGTGCTAGGTCTAGCGGGAGGGCCCACAATGAGCAGTTCTTC. Translation gives CSARSSGRAHNEQFF.